This T cell receptor (beta chain) was captured by sequencing in a study of human CD8 memory T cell subsets. Researchers made TCR beta libraries via UMI-labeled 5' RACE. After re-calling the 5' RACE reads, TCRdb lists one entry per CDR3 protein, DNA absent. The listing contains about 10,000 distinct CDR3 sequences. The authors defined TPEX cells as CCR7+ PD-1+ TIGIT+ early memory CD8+ T cells carrying exhausted-like traits. Remarks on this clonotype: Its antigen is unknown.

General study findings and limits: There was only minimal overlap between the repertoires of stem-like memory and precursor exhausted T cells.

The CDR3 length is 15 residues. Germline assignment: CDR1 SGHVS and CDR2 FQNEAQ. The chain employs TRBV7-8 and TRBJ2-5; TCRdb picks TRBD2, but there is no DNA to check that call. The material sequenced was CD8+ T cells from PBMCs. This sequence originates from a human donor in good health. The CDR3 reads CASSPRERLQETQYF. Filled out from reference TRBV7-8 and TRBJ2-5, the complete variable domain reads GAGVSQSPRYKVAKRGQDVALRCDPISGHVSLFWYQQALGQGPEFLTYFQNEAQLDKSGLPSDRFFAERPEGSVSTLKIQRTQQEDSAVYLCASSPRERLQETQYFGPGTRLLVL.